Shown below are 29 T cell receptor beta chains from a single sample sequenced in a study of T cell repertoires in cytomegalovirus infection (dated by TCRdb to the late 2010s). The sequencing machine was an Illumina HiSeq 1500. Clones were called with MiXCR by TCRdb after fastp trimmed the public reads at Q25, and only in-frame beta chains were retained. Rows are combined by CDR3 protein, so each entry shows the most common genes and DNA. This sample is represented by just under 550,000 distinct CDR3 sequences; 26% of them were singletons. About 13% of the sample rests with the top ten. Material: PBMCs. Receptor source: a human donor in good health (CMV status not recorded). Some clones in this sample may be carry-over from other donors' samples.

The chain couples TRBV7-9 to TRBJ1-2, with 10 bases lining up with TRBD1. The V gene's germline CDR1 is SEHNR and CDR2 FQNEAQ (reference sequence). Trimming took 9 bases from V and 3 from J; bases not matched to a gene: 1. CDR3 length: 12 residues. The CDR3 DNA reads TGTGCCAGTGGGACAGGGGACTATGGCTACACCTTC. This gives the protein CASGTGDYGYTF. The whole variable domain, remainder taken from reference TRBV7-9 and TRBJ1-2, is DTGVSQNPRHKITKRGQNVTFRCDPISEHNRLYWYRQTLGQGPEFLTYFQNEAQLEKSRLLSDRFSAERPKGSFSTLEIQRTEQGDSAMYLCASGTGDYGYTFGSGTRLTVV.

This clonotype was seen a handful of times. V gene TRBV19 combines with J gene TRBJ1-1; no clear D gene. Between the trimmed V and J ends, which lost 6 bases and 11 bases, there was a span of 22 bases. Per germline, CDR1 LNHDA and CDR2 SQIVND (reference sequence). The CDR3 loop spans 14 amino acids. The CDR3 bases are TGTGCCAGTAGCCCGTCCCCGGGAAACTCAAAGGCTTTCTTT. This sequence encodes CASSPSPGNSKAFF. The whole variable domain, filled in from reference TRBV19 and TRBJ1-1, reads DGGITQSPKYLFRKEGQNVTLSCEQNLNHDAMYWYRQDPGQGLRLIYYSQIVNDFQKGDIAEGYSVSREKKESFPLTVTSAQKNPTAFYLCASSPSPGNSKAFFGQGTRLTVV.

This clonotype was detected only a few times. The V and J genes are TRBV6-6 and TRBJ2-7; TRBD1 matches at 8 bases. CDR3 length: 15 residues. J was trimmed by 3 bases and V by 4 bases; bases with no gene match: 8. CDR1 MNHNY and CDR2 SVGAGI come from the germline V gene (reference sequence). CDR3 protein: CASSFSAGGRYEQYF. CDR3 coding DNA: TGTGCCAGCAGTTTCTCGGCAGGGGGCCGCTACGAGCAGTACTTC.

This clonotype was counted ten times or more. The chain couples TRBV28 to TRBJ1-2; D gene ambiguous. The germline V and J ends were trimmed by 6 bases and 2 bases, with 7 bases remaining between them. The CDR3 is made up of 12 amino acids. The V gene's germline CDR1 is MDHEN and CDR2 SYDVKM. Here the CDR3 reads CASSLSNYGYTF. The CDR3 DNA sequence: TGTGCCAGCAGCCTATCAAACTATGGCTACACCTTC.

The chain links TRBV6-2 or TRBV6-3 to TRBJ2-1, with D perhaps TRBD2 (5 bases). The V gene lost 0 bases and the J gene lost 7 bases, with 16 bases spanning the gap. Germline CDR1 and CDR2: MNHEY and SVGEGT. CDR3 length: 16 amino acids. Written as DNA, the CDR3 is TGTGCCAGCAGTTACTCGTACCGGACTTCCTCTAATGAGCAGTTCTTC. It translates to CASSYSYRTSSNEQFF.

Of note for this clonotype: This may be a read error, as it is one base from a much larger clone. This chain joins TRBV7-2 and TRBJ2-3; perhaps TRBD2 as D (5 bases). CDR1 is SGHTA, CDR2 FQGNSA, per germline. The CDR3 is 14 amino acids. CDR3 sequence: CANSLEGRTDTQYF. The CDR3 region has the DNA TGTGCCAACAGCTTAGAGGGTCGCACAGATACGCAGTATTTT.

The V and J genes are TRBV12-3 or TRBV12-4 and TRBJ2-1, with 7 bases fitting TRBD2. V was clipped by 3 bases and J by 6 bases; unmatched bases: 5. The CDR3 is 14 amino acids. The chain's CDR3 is CASSFHGLGNEQFF. CDR3 nucleotides: TGTGCCAGCAGTTTCCACGGACTAGGCAATGAGCAGTTCTTC.

The chain couples TRBV6-2 or TRBV6-3 to TRBJ2-1; TRBD2 agrees at 8 bases. V gave up 4 bases and J gave up 4 bases; unmatched junction bases: 6. The CDR3 runs 15 residues. Germline values: CDR1 MNHEY, CDR2 SVGEGT. The CDR3 here is CASSSLAAIYNEQFF. CDR3 bases: TGTGCCAGCAGTTCACTAGCGGCTATATACAATGAGCAGTTCTTC.

This clonotype was seen more than once but under ten times. The gene calls are TRBV6-6 and TRBJ2-5; the D is unclear. Germline V gene data show CDR1 as MNHNY and CDR2 as SVGAGI (reference sequence). The CDR3 totals 14 residues. Trimming stripped 0 bases from V and 2 bases from J, with 7 bases between. The CDR3 sequence: CASSYSIWQETQYF. As DNA, the CDR3 is TGTGCCAGCAGTTACTCGATATGGCAAGAGACCCAGTACTTC.

This clonotype was seen ten or more times. V and J are TRBV7-8 and TRBJ2-7, with 7 bases lining up with TRBD2. The V and J ends lost 5 bases and 0 bases, in that order; junction bases with no gene match: 10. CDR3 length: 16 amino acids. CDR1 and CDR2 (germline): SGHVS, FQNEAQ. The CDR3 region has the DNA TGTGCCAGCAGCAGCGGGACGAACTTTTACTCCTACGAGCAGTACGTC. It codes for CASSSGTNFYSYEQYV.

The J gene is TRBJ2-6, the V gene TRBV4-3, with D possibly being TRBD2 (5 bases). CDR1 is LGHNA, CDR2 YSLEER, per germline. Trimming took 6 bases from V and 2 from J, leaving 17 bases between them. The CDR3 runs to 17 residues. The CDR3 nucleotides read TGCGCCAGCAGGCAAACCTATGGGAGACCTGGGGCCAACGTCCTGACTTTC. Protein: CASRQTYGRPGANVLTF.

This clonotype was seen a few times. The rearrangement links TRBV28 to TRBJ1-6; no firm D call. Germline V gene lookup returns CDR1 MDHEN and CDR2 SYDVKM. The CDR3 contains 14 residues. V was shortened by 4 bases and J by 7 bases, with 11 bases between the two germline ends. CDR3 sequence reads: CASSSGPNNSPLHF. DNA for the CDR3: TGTGCCAGCAGTTCTGGACCGAACAATTCACCCCTCCACTTT.

This clonotype was counted at least ten times. This chain joins TRBV7-2 and TRBJ1-5, with TRBD1 as a possible D gene (5 bases). The V gene's germline CDR1 is SGHTA and CDR2 FQGNSA. V lost 1 base and J lost 5, with 12 bases in between. This CDR3 contains 15 residues. CDR3 DNA: TGTGCCAGCAGCTTAGTGGGGGGGAGCGATCAGCCCCAGCATTTT. This sequence encodes CASSLVGGSDQPQHF.

This clonotype was counted a few times. The genes are TRBV7-9 and TRBJ2-5; D may be TRBD2 (6 bases). The CDR3 consists of 14 residues. Germline V lookup: CDR1 SEHNR, CDR2 FQNEAQ (reference sequence). Deletions cut 4 bases from V and 4 bases from J, with 13 bases between. CDR3 region: CASSSRLEGETQYF. The CDR3 nucleotides read TGTGCCAGCAGCTCCAGACTAGAGGGAGAGACCCAGTACTTC.

V usage is TRBV3-1 and J usage is TRBJ1-6; 9 bases map to TRBD1. The J segment lost 10 bases and the V segment lost 3 bases, leaving 10 bases of the junction unmatched. The CDR3 contains 16 residues. Germline-derived CDR1 and CDR2 are LGHDT and YNNKEL (reference sequence). The CDR3 nucleotides are TGTGCCAGCAGCCATCCGGGACAGGGACTTCCATCACCCCTCCACTTT. It yields the protein CASSHPGQGLPSPLHF. The full variable domain, its missing parts supplied by reference TRBV3-1 and TRBJ1-6, is DTAVSQTPKYLVTQMGNDKSIKCEQNLGHDTMYWYKQDSKKFLKIMFSYNNKELIINETVPNRFSPKSPDKAHLNLHINSLELGDSAVYFCASSHPGQGLPSPLHFGNGTRLTVT.

This sequence joins TRBV27 and TRBJ2-1; no clear D gene. V dropped 3 bases and J dropped 0 bases, with 9 bases sitting between them. Germline values: CDR1 MNHEY, CDR2 SMNVEV (reference sequence). The CDR3 loop spans 15 amino acids. Here the CDR3 reads CASSFVGSSYNEQFF. The CDR3 DNA follows: TGTGCCAGCAGTTTTGTCGGTAGCTCCTACAATGAGCAGTTCTTC.

This clonotype was found a few times. V and J are TRBV20-1 and TRBJ2-3, with D perhaps given as TRBD1 or TRBD2 (5 bases each). This CDR3 region has 16 residues. Trimming took off 6 bases at V and 1 base at J, with 20 bases between the two ends. CDR1 is DFQATT and CDR2 is SNEGSKA in the germline V gene (reference sequence). CDR3 DNA: TGCAGTGCCGAGGGTCCGAACAGGCGTGGCACAGATACGCAGTATTTT. Translated: CSAEGPNRRGTDTQYF.

This clonotype was detected many times. The chain links TRBV7-2 to TRBJ1-4, with 7 positions matching TRBD1. The CDR3 length is 15 residues. Trimming took 5 bases from V and 5 from J; bases not matched to a gene: 8. Germline V gene data show CDR1 as SGHTA and CDR2 as FQGNSA. The DNA for the CDR3 is TGTGCCAGCAGCCGATCCGGGACAGTAAATGAAAAACTGTTTTTT. Translating gives CASSRSGTVNEKLFF.

The table lists this clonotype with a few counts. J is TRBJ2-5 and V is TRBV6-5; D unclear. Germline V gene sequence: CDR1 MNHEY, CDR2 SVGAGI. The CDR3 consists of 15 residues. The germline V and J ends were trimmed by 6 bases and 0 bases, with 14 bases remaining between them. This CDR3 reads CASSRAGRNQETQYF. The CDR3 DNA follows: TGTGCCAGCAGCCGCGCCGGACGGAACCAAGAGACCCAGTACTTC.

The chain joins TRBV20-1 to TRBJ2-1; 12 nucleotides align to TRBD2. V dropped 2 bases and J dropped 6; count of bases not matched to a gene: 20. In germline, CDR1 is DFQATT, CDR2 SNEGSKA (reference sequence). This CDR3 comprises 20 residues. Written as DNA, the CDR3 is TGCAGTGCTAGACGATCGGGGCGGACTAGCGGGATACGCCGTGGCAATGAGCAGTTCTTC. This translates into CSARRSGRTSGIRRGNEQFF.

This sequence joins TRBV6-8 and TRBJ1-2; D gene uncertain. Per the germline V gene, CDR1 is MNHGY and CDR2 is SAAAGT. The CDR3 runs to 15 residues. With 6 bases removed from V and 4 bases from J, the gap between germline ends came to 18 bases. CDR3 sequence reads: CASSPITPEGYGYTF. The CDR3 DNA follows: TGTGCCAGCAGCCCCATTACTCCGGAGGGCTATGGCTACACCTTC.

CDR3 in amino acids: CASSEAMRDTQYF. The CDR3 bases are TGTGCCAGCAGTGAAGCGATGAGAGATACGCAGTATTTT. The chain is built from TRBV6-1 and TRBJ2-3; D not certain. The CDR3 contains 13 residues. V was clipped by 0 bases and J by 5 bases, with 6 bases between them. Germline values: CDR1 MNHNS, CDR2 SASEGT.

The chain employs TRBV6-6 and TRBJ2-7; maybe TRBD1 (6 bases). Germline values: CDR1 MNHNY, CDR2 SVGAGI (reference sequence). CDR3 length equals 15 residues. V lost 3 bases to trimming and J lost 0 bases, with 12 bases between them. CDR3 in DNA: TGTGCCAGCAGTTATAGGCAGGGGTCCTCCTACGAGCAGTACTTC. Translated: CASSYRQGSSYEQYF.

V is TRBV30 and J is TRBJ1-1; a possible D gene is TRBD1 (5 bases). Germline values: CDR1 GTSNPN, CDR2 SVGIG (reference sequence). Between the trimmed V and J ends, which lost 0 bases and 11 bases, there was a span of 13 bases. The CDR3 runs 12 residues. CDR3 residues: CAWSVRGAVAFF. In DNA form, the CDR3 reads TGTGCCTGGAGTGTACGAGGGGCGGTGGCTTTCTTT.

This chain connects TRBV2 to TRBJ2-1; TRBD2 might be the D (6 bases). V lost 3 bases to trimming and J lost 8 bases, with 8 bases between them. The CDR3 loop spans 12 amino acids. The germline V gene encodes CDR1 SNHLY and CDR2 FYNNEI. This CDR3 is CASSETSDEQFF. The CDR3, as DNA: TGTGCCAGCAGTGAGACTAGTGATGAGCAGTTCTTC.

In nucleotides, the CDR3 is TGTGCCAGCAGTGAACCGATGGAGATTAGCGAGGAGGCGTACTTC. It is translated as CASSEPMEISEEAYF. The chain recombines TRBV6-1 with TRBJ2-7; perhaps TRBD2 as D (5 bases). The CDR3 has 15 amino acids. The germline gives CDR1 MNHNS, CDR2 SASEGT. V dropped 2 bases and J dropped 12 bases, with 23 bases sitting between them.

This clonotype was seen more than once but under ten times. The V gene is TRBV6-4, the J gene TRBJ2-7; D is unresolved. CDR3 length: 10 residues. Trimming left V 8 bases short and J 3 bases short, with 5 bases between. Per the germline V gene, CDR1 is MRHNA and CDR2 is SNTAGT. The CDR3 coding sequence is TGTGCCAGCGCAGTCTACGAGCAGTACGTC. It encodes CASAVYEQYV.

This clonotype was observed many times. The rearrangement uses TRBV7-8 and TRBJ2-3, with 8 bases aligning to TRBD1. The CDR3 runs to 15 residues. V was clipped by 6 bases and J by 6 bases; unmatched bases: 11. Looked up from germline, CDR1 is SGHVS and CDR2 is FQNEAQ. The CDR3 spells CASRPTADRGDTQYF. CDR3 DNA sequence: TGTGCCAGCAGACCGACAGCTGACAGGGGTGATACGCAGTATTTT.

This clonotype came up a few times. The chain has TRBV28 and TRBJ1-4, with D possibly matching TRBD1 (5 bases). Looked up from germline, CDR1 is MDHEN and CDR2 is SYDVKM. The CDR3 extends over 14 amino acids. V shed 3 bases and J shed 4 bases, with 9 bases lying between them. The CDR3 nucleotides read TGTGCCAGCAGTTTCGACAGAAATAATGAAAAACTGTTTTTT. It codes for CASSFDRNNEKLFF. The whole variable domain, filled in from reference TRBV28 and TRBJ1-4, reads DVKVTQSSRYLVKRTGEKVFLECVQDMDHENMFWYRQDPGLGLRLIYFSYDVKMKEKGDIPEGYSVSREKKERFSLILESASTNQTSMYLCASSFDRNNEKLFFGSGTQLSVL.